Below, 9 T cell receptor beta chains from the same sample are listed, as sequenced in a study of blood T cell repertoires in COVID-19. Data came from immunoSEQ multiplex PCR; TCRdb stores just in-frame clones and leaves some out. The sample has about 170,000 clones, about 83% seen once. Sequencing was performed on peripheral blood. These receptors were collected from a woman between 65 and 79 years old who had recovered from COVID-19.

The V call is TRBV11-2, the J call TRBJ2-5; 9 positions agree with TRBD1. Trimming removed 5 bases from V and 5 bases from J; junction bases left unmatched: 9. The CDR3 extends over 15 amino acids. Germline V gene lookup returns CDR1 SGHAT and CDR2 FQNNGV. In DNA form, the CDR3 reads TGTGCCAGCAGCCGCGGACAGGGGTCGGGGGAGACCCAGTACTTC. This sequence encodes CASSRGQGSGETQYF.

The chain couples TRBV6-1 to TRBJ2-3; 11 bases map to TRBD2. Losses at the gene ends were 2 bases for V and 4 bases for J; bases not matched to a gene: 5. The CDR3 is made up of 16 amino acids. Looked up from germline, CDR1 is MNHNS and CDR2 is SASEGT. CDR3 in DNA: TGTGCCAGCAGTGAACTGGTAGCGGGGGGGCCAGATACGCAGTATTTT. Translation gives CASSELVAGGPDTQYF.

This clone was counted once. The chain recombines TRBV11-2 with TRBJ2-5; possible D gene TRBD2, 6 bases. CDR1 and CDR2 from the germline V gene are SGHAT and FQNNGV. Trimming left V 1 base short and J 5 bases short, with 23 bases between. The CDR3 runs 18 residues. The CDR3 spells CASSLGVGAGRPGETQYF. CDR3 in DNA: TGTGCCAGCAGCTTAGGAGTTGGGGCGGGACGTCCGGGGGAGACCCAGTACTTC.

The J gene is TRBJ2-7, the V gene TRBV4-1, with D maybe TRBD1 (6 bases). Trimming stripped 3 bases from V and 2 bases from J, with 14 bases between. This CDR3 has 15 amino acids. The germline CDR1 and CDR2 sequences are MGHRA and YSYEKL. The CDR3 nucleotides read TGCGCCAGCAGCCAGGGGGCCATACCCACCTACGAGCAGTACTTC. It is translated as CASSQGAIPTYEQYF.

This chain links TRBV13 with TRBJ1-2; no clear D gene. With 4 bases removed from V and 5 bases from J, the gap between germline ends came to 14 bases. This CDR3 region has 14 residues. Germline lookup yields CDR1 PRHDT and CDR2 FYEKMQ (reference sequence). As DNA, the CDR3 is TGTGCCAGCAGCTCTCGCGGCTCTGGATATGGCTACACCTTC. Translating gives CASSSRGSGYGYTF.

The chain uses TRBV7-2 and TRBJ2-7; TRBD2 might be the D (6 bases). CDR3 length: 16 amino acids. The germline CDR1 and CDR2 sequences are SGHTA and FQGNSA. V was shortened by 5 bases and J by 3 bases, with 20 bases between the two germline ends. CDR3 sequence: CASSPAPRLVRYEQYF. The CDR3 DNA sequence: TGTGCCAGCAGCCCAGCCCCTAGACTAGTGCGCTACGAGCAGTACTTC. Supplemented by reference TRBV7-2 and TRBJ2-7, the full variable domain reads GAGVSQSPSNKVTEKGKDVELRCDPISGHTALYWYRQSLGQGLEFLIYFQGNSAPDKSGLPSDRFSAERTGGSVSTLTIQRTQQEDSAVYLCASSPAPRLVRYEQYFGPGTRLTVT.

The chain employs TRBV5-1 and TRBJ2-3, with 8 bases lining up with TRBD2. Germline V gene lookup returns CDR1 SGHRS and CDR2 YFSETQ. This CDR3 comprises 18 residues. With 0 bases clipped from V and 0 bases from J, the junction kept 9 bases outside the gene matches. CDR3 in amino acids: CASSLGSSGRISTDTQYF. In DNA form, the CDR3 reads TGCGCCAGCAGCTTGGGGTCTAGCGGGCGAATTAGCACAGATACGCAGTATTTT.

The CDR3 DNA reads TGCGCCAGCAGCTTGGGGCAGTCCCCTTACGAGCAGTACTTC. Amino acids: CASSLGQSPYEQYF. The chain has TRBV5-1 and TRBJ2-7; D unclear. The CDR3 covers 14 residues. V was pared by 0 bases and J by 4 bases, with 11 bases between. CDR1 and CDR2 from the germline V gene are SGHRS and YFSETQ.

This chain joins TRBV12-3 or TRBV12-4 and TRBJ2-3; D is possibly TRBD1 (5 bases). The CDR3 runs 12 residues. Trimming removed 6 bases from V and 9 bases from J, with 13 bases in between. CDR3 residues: CASSLSPGTQYF. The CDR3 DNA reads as TGTGCCAGCAGCCTCTCCCCAGGGACGCAGTATTTT.